This T cell receptor (beta chain) was obtained from a study of T cells after yellow fever vaccination. Study in general: When fractions had low cell numbers, they were prepared with SMART-Seq v4 Ultra Low Input. Findings and caveats of the study: Boosting was followed by the reappearance of most primary-vaccination clones (approximately 95% CD4, about 90% CD8). The CD4 and CD8 compartments had a small share of their clonotypes in common. It was a weaker secondary response, yet one that peaked faster, at day 5 versus 15.

With respect to this clonotype: Its antigen is undetermined.

The CDR3 consists of 16 residues. Trimming cost V 6 bases and J 4 bases, with 19 bases left between them. From the 5' RACE reads, TCRdb called clonotypes with MiXCR, one entry per CDR3 protein. This sample has around 340,000 distinct CDR3 sequences; around 12% occur once, and the top ten carry more than 3%. The J gene is TRBJ1-5, the V gene TRBV12-3 or TRBV12-4; TRBD1 might be the D (5 bases). Sequenced material: CD4+ T cells sorted from PBMCs, taken 15 days after the yellow fever booster vaccination. The source is a young man who received the YFV17D yellow fever vaccine. In DNA form, the CDR3 reads TGTGCCAGCAGCTCCGGGGCCACCTCTGTTAATCAGCCCCAGCATTTT. Translating gives CASSSGATSVNQPQHF.